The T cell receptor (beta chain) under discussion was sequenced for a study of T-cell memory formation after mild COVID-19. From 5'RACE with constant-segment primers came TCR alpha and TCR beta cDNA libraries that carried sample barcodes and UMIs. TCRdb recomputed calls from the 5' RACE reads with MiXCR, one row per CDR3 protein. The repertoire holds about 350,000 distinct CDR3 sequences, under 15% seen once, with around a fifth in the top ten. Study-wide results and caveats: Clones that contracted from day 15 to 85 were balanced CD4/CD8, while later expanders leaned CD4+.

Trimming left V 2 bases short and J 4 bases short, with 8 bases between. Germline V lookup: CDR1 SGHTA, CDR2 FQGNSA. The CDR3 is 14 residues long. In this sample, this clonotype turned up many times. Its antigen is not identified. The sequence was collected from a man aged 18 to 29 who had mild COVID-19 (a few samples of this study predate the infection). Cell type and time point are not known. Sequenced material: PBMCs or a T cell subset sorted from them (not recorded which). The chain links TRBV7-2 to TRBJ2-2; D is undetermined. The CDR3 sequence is CASSLSVGTGELFF. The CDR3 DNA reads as TGTGCCAGCAGCTTATCGGTGGGCACCGGGGAGCTGTTTTTT.